This entry features one TCR beta chain sequence. Its target is unknown. The CDR3 has 17 residues. Germline CDR1 is MNHEY and CDR2 is SMNVEV (reference sequence). J gave up 10 bases and V 5 bases, and 15 bases lay outside the gene matches. The record originates from a study of T cell responses to AZD1222 COVID-19 vaccine. Findings of the study overall: Close to half of all spike-specific TCRs reportedly target regions of the variants that are unmutated. Increased Spike-specific TCR breadth and depth were observed after two AZD1222 doses.

Produced via immunoSEQ multiplex PCR; TCRdb's table is partial and in-frame only. The sample yields about 140,000 clones, more than 75% seen once. This TCR was recovered from an adult in good health. Sample: peripheral blood, taken on day 0 of AZD1222 vaccination. This chain links TRBV27 with TRBJ2-5, with 14 bases lining up with TRBD2. CDR3 coding DNA: TGTGCCAGCAGTACCCGGACTAGCGGGGGGTCGCTCTTAAACCAGTACTTC. This codes for CASSTRTSGGSLLNQYF.